Only a few counts were recorded for the clone carrying this T cell receptor beta chain. This entry comes from a study of T-cell reconstitution after alpha-beta-depleted transplantation in children. Unique molecular identifiers tagged the TCRbeta library. MiXCR was run by TCRdb on the PCR reads, yielding one entry per CDR3 protein. This table holds approximately 510,000 distinct CDR3 sequences, around 19% found once. Source: PBMCs from the stem cell graft donor, taken from the stem cell graft. The source is a human donor who donated a stem cell graft to a child with acute lymphoblastic leukemia.

The DNA of the CDR3 is TGCGCCAGCAGCCTCCGACTAGCGGGCGTTAGTGAGCAGTTCTTC. Translation gives CASSLRLAGVSEQFF. This chain connects TRBV4-1 to TRBJ2-1; TRBD2 aligns across 10 bases. The CDR3 contains 15 residues. Germline lookup yields CDR1 MGHRA and CDR2 YSYEKL. After removal of 4 bases from V and 9 bases from J, the junction contained 9 bases not matched to a gene.